The 13 T cell receptor beta chains in this list originate from one sample, sequenced in a study of early stage breast cancer tumors. Using immunoSEQ multiplex PCR, the repertoire was profiled, and TCRdb retains in-frame clones only, with some absent. The table includes about 70,000 clones, approximately 84% detected once. Specimen: blood. The source of these receptors is a person aged 40 to 49 with breast cancer.

This clone turned up a few times. This chain connects TRBV7-9 to TRBJ2-7; 7 positions agree with TRBD2. The V segment lost 6 bases and the J segment 3 bases; nucleotides outside the gene matches: 8. The CDR3 sequence is 14 residues long. Germline V gives CDR1 SEHNR, CDR2 FQNEAQ (reference sequence). The CDR3 DNA reads as TGTGCCAGCAGTTGGCGGGAGAGCAGCTACGAGCAGTACTTC. Encoded protein: CASSWRESSYEQYF. The entire variable domain, with the rest obtained from reference TRBV7-9 and TRBJ2-7, is as follows: DTGVSQNPRHKITKRGQNVTFRCDPISEHNRLYWYRQTLGQGPEFLTYFQNEAQLEKSRLLSDRFSAERPKGSFSTLEIQRTEQGDSAMYLCASSWRESSYEQYFGPGTRLTVT.

V and J are TRBV11-2 and TRBJ1-2; D unclear. The germline V and J ends were trimmed by 5 bases and 2 bases, with 9 bases remaining between them. The CDR3 covers 13 residues. Germline V gene lookup returns CDR1 SGHAT and CDR2 FQNNGV. The CDR3 sequence: CASSIGRNYGYTF. As DNA, the CDR3 is TGTGCCAGCAGCATTGGACGGAACTATGGCTACACCTTC.

The chain links TRBV27 to TRBJ1-6; D remains unclear. The CDR3 sequence is 14 residues long. V lost 7 bases and J lost 6, with 13 bases in between. From germline, CDR1 is MNHEY and CDR2 SMNVEV (reference sequence). The CDR3 sequence is CASTLGPANSPLHF. In DNA form, the CDR3 reads TGTGCCAGCACCTTAGGACCTGCTAATTCACCCCTCCACTTT.

The rearrangement links TRBV7-8 to TRBJ1-3; D is unresolved. V shed 5 bases and J shed 0 bases, with 11 bases lying between them. CDR1 is SGHVS and CDR2 is FQNEAQ in the germline V gene. The CDR3 is 15 amino acids. The CDR3 DNA sequence: TGTGCCAGCAGCCAAGGGTTCAGCTCTGGAAACACCATATATTTT. Translating gives CASSQGFSSGNTIYF.

This clone was seen a single time. This chain connects TRBV9 to TRBJ2-5, with D possibly being TRBD2 (7 bases). CDR3 length: 14 residues. Looked up from germline, CDR1 is SGDLS and CDR2 is YYNGEE. V lost 4 bases and J 7 bases, leaving 17 bases between the germline ends. The DNA for the CDR3 is TGTGCCAGCAGCCCCGAACCAGGGGAGGGGACCCAGTACTTC. Translation gives CASSPEPGEGTQYF.

This clone was observed a few times. The chain links TRBV6-1 to TRBJ1-5; D is uncertain. CDR1 is MNHNS and CDR2 is SASEGT in the germline V gene. CDR3 length: 15 residues. Trimming removed 8 bases from V and 3 bases from J, with 17 bases in between. The CDR3 loop is CASGRTTVANQPQHF. CDR3 nucleotide sequence: TGTGCCAGCGGGAGGACGACCGTAGCCAATCAGCCCCAGCATTTT.

The chain is built from TRBV6-5 and TRBJ2-2; no definite D call. Germline lookup yields CDR1 MNHEY and CDR2 SVGAGI. The CDR3 contains 14 residues. V dropped 6 bases and J dropped 0 bases, with 8 bases sitting between them. This CDR3 reads CASSSGANTGELFF. The CDR3 nucleotides are TGTGCCAGCAGCAGTGGGGCGAACACCGGGGAGCTGTTTTTT.

The chain combines TRBV7-9 with TRBJ2-4; perhaps TRBD1 as D (7 bases). CDR3 size: 16 residues. With 1 base removed from V and 4 bases from J, the gap between germline ends came to 14 bases. Germline CDR1 SEHNR, CDR2 FQNEAQ (reference sequence). In DNA, the CDR3 is TGTGCCAGCAGCTTAGGGGCAGGGGGGTGGAAAAACATTCAGTACTTC. Translated: CASSLGAGGWKNIQYF.

In regard to this clone: At one of its ends the junction is not consistent with the germline gene, which may arise from a read error. This chain uses TRBV29-1 with TRBJ1-1; D ambiguous. Germline V CDR1 and CDR2: SQVTM, ANQGSEA. This CDR3 spans 12 amino acids. For the CDR3, the DNA is TGTATCGTCCTAGGTGAGAATTGGCAGGCTTTCTTT. This codes for CIVLGENWQAFF.

The gene calls are TRBV15 and TRBJ1-1, with 7 bases fitting TRBD1. With V trimmed by 0 bases and J by 5 bases, 3 bases remained unmatched. The germline V gene has CDR1 LNHNV and CDR2 YYDKDF (reference sequence). CDR3 length equals 14 residues. As DNA, the CDR3 is TGTGCCACCAGCAGAGACACAGGGGCGACTGAAGCTTTCTTT. Translation gives CATSRDTGATEAFF.

The V gene is TRBV21-1, the J gene TRBJ2-2; TRBD1 is the table's D call, not checked against the DNA. TRBV21-1 is assigned pseudogene status. The CDR3 has 15 residues. The CDR3 nucleotides are TGTGCCAGCAGCACCGGACAGATGAACACCGGGGAGCTGTTTTTT. Its protein product is CASSTGQMNTGELFF.

This rearrangement joins TRBV25-1 to TRBJ2-3; TRBD2 matches at 13 bases. Germline V CDR1 and CDR2: MGHDK, SYGVNS. The length of the CDR3 is 14 residues. Trimming cost V 10 bases and J 4 bases; bases outside gene matches: 5. As DNA, the CDR3 is TGTGCCACCGACGGACTAGCGGGGGCAGATACGCAGTATTTT. It encodes CATDGLAGADTQYF. Filled out from reference TRBV25-1 and TRBJ2-3, the complete variable domain reads EADIYQTPRYLVIGTGKKITLECSQTMGHDKMYWYQQDPGMELHLIHYSYGVNSTEKGDLSSESTVSRIRTEHFPLTLESARPSHTSQYLCATDGLAGADTQYFGPGTRLTVL.

The chain combines TRBV5-6 with TRBJ2-1; TRBD2 agrees at 7 bases. The germline V gene encodes CDR1 SGHDT and CDR2 YYEEEE. The trim removed 1 base at V and 4 bases at J, leaving 5 bases unmatched. The CDR3 is 15 residues long. CDR3 in amino acids: CASSLSGGPYNEQFF. The DNA for the CDR3 is TGTGCCAGCAGCTTGTCGGGAGGTCCATACAATGAGCAGTTCTTC.